Sequencing of this TCR beta chain was carried out in a study of CXCR3-negative and CXCR3-positive naive CD8 T cells. Findings of the study overall: Hydrophobicity was higher for TRB CDR3s found in CXCR3-positive naive cells than in CXCR3-negative naive cells.

Carrying UMI labels, the TRB cDNA libraries were prepared through 5' RACE. One entry per CDR3 protein, without DNA, is what TCRdb gives after re-calling the 5' RACE reads. Reported are about 140,000 distinct CDR3 sequences; the ten largest clones contain 0.41%. As regards this clonotype: What it binds is not known.

Germline assignment: CDR1 SGHTA and CDR2 FQGNSA. This CDR3 comprises 14 residues. The chain carries TRBV7-2 and TRBJ2-7; without DNA, the TCRdb call of TRBD2 cannot be checked. The sequenced sample consisted of naive CXCR3+ CD8+ T cells from blood. The subset is: CD45RO-CCR7+CD27+CD95- naive CD8+ T cells expressing CXCR3 (TNR3+). This TCR was sampled from a human donor in good health. Some clones in this sample may be carry-over from other donors' samples. The CDR3 loop reads CASSGTSASYEQYF.